Listed below are T cell receptor beta chains from one sample, sequenced in a study of blood T cell repertoires in COVID-19. Generated by immunoSEQ multiplex PCR, the TCRdb table keeps only in-frame clones and is missing some. The table has about 180,000 clones, about 78% seen once; the top ten hold approximately 15%. Sequencing was done on a sample of PBMCs or T cells enriched from blood (not recorded which). These receptors were collected from a woman between 45 and 65 years old who had recovered from COVID-19. CDR3s include the opening cysteine and the closing phenylalanine or tryptophan. The order of the fields is D gene, clone size, J gene, V gene, CDR3 protein, CDR3 DNA. The D gene is left open where the match is weak. Size values are once, few and many counts, or a class for expanded clones, and some rows have none.

TRBD2,.,TRBJ2-1,TRBV6-2/TRBV6-3,CASSNELAGGPREQFF,TGTGCCAGCAGCAATGAACTAGCGGGAGGCCCTCGGGAGCAGTTCTTC
TRBD2,.,TRBJ2-1,TRBV4-2,CASSQGNGVAGILLDEQFF,TGTGCCAGCAGCCAAGGGAACGGGGTAGCGGGAATTCTGTTGGATGAGCAGTTCTTC
TRBD2,.,TRBJ2-7,TRBV9,CASSVEGGRSYEQYF,TGTGCCAGCAGCGTAGAGGGAGGGAGATCCTACGAGCAGTACTTC
.,.,TRBJ2-1,TRBV24-1,CATSAQKGREGLNEQFF,TGTGCCACCAGTGCCCAAAAGGGTCGGGAAGGCCTCAATGAGCAGTTCTTC
.,.,TRBJ2-7,TRBV11-2,CASSLGTTYEQYF,TGTGCCAGCAGCCTAGGGACAACCTACGAGCAGTACTTC
TRBD2,few,TRBJ2-1,TRBV3-1/TRBV3-2,CASSPGTSGSNNEQFF,TGTGCCAGCAGCCCCGGGACTAGCGGGAGTAACAATGAGCAGTTCTTC
.,.,TRBJ2-2,TRBV24-1,CATSSVEPNTGELFF,TGTGCCACCAGTTCTGTGGAGCCGAACACCGGGGAGCTGTTTTTT
TRBD2,.,TRBJ2-1,TRBV25-1,CASSATSGSSALGEQFF,TGTGCCAGCAGTGCGACTAGCGGGAGTAGTGCCCTGGGTGAGCAGTTCTTC
.,.,TRBJ1-1,TRBV19,CASSIGFGLGAAFF,TGTGCCAGTAGTATAGGGTTCGGTCTGGGGGCGGCTTTCTTT
TRBD2,.,TRBJ2-1,TRBV7-2,CASSISGTDNEQFF,TGTGCCAGCAGCATTAGCGGGACCGACAATGAGCAGTTCTTC
.,.,TRBJ2-2,TRBV27,CASSALQGRSGELFF,TGTGCCAGCAGCGCACTCCAGGGTAGATCCGGGGAGCTGTTTTTT
.,many,TRBJ2-1,TRBV11-3,CASSLGPEAYNEQFF,TGTGCCAGCAGCTTAGGCCCCGAGGCCTACAATGAGCAGTTCTTC
TRBD1,once,TRBJ2-1,TRBV7-2,CASSRTGYEQFF,TGTGCCAGCAGCCGGACAGGGTATGAGCAGTTCTTC
.,.,TRBJ2-7,TRBV7-3,CASSLEAAYEQYF,TGTGCCAGCAGCTTAGAGGCCGCCTACGAGCAGTACTTC
.,.,TRBJ1-5,TRBV28,CASRQTGIRNQPQHF,TGTGCCAGCCGCCAGACAGGTATTCGCAATCAGCCCCAGCATTTT
TRBD1,once,TRBJ1-1,TRBV29-1,CSGTGGTEAFF,TGCAGCGGTACAGGGGGGACTGAAGCTTTCTTT
.,.,TRBJ1-2,TRBV18,CASSEGADYGYTF,TGTGCCAGCTCAGAAGGGGCTGACTATGGCTACACCTTC
.,once,TRBJ1-5,TRBV19,CASSVSRQPQHF,TGTGCCAGTAGTGTGTCCCGGCAGCCCCAGCATTTT
TRBD2,.,TRBJ2-7,TRBV4-2,CASSQDDASGSVGSYEQYF,TGTGCCAGCAGCCAAGATGATGCTAGCGGGAGCGTCGGCTCCTACGAGCAGTACTTC
.,few,TRBJ2-7,TRBV19,CASSMSRSYEQYF,TGTGCCAGTAGTATGAGCAGGTCCTACGAGCAGTACTTC
TRBD1,.,TRBJ2-1,TRBV30,CAWVDRLGEQFF,TGTGCCTGGGTGGACAGGTTGGGTGAGCAGTTCTTC
.,once,TRBJ1-5,TRBV19,CASSINTPGGNQPQHF,TGTGCCAGTAGTATTAACACTCCCGGAGGCAATCAGCCCCAGCATTTT
.,.,TRBJ2-3,TRBV11-2,CASSLASADTQYF,TGTGCCAGCAGCTTAGCTAGCGCAGATACGCAGTATTTT
TRBD2,.,TRBJ2-1,TRBV7-6,CATTSVSGGYNEQFF,TGTGCCACCACCTCAGTTTCGGGAGGATATAATGAGCAGTTCTTC
TRBD2,.,TRBJ2-1,TRBV15,CATSRDLYTGTSGYEQFF,TGTGCCACCAGCAGAGATCTTTATACCGGGACTAGCGGTTATGAGCAGTTCTTC
TRBD2,.,TRBJ2-3,TRBV9,CASSVGIAGADTQYF,TGTGCCAGCAGCGTAGGCATAGCGGGAGCAGATACGCAGTATTTT
.,.,TRBJ1-5,TRBV28,CASSPLMTGSNQPQHF,TGTGCCAGCAGTCCCCTCATGACAGGAAGCAATCAGCCCCAGCATTTT
.,.,TRBJ2-2,TRBV7-3,CASSSNRAGELFF,TGTGCCAGCAGCTCAAACAGGGCCGGGGAGCTGTTTTTT
TRBD1,.,TRBJ1-2,TRBV19,CASRTTGAGGSRDGYTF,TGTGCCAGTAGGACCACGGGGGCAGGGGGCTCCCGGGACGGCTACACCTTC
TRBD1,.,TRBJ2-7,TRBV29-1,CSVERDSPVQQYF,TGCAGCGTTGAGAGGGACAGCCCCGTCCAGCAGTACTTC
TRBD2,few,TRBJ2-5,TRBV7-2,CASSLATSGQETQYF,TGTGCCAGCAGCTTAGCGACTAGCGGCCAAGAGACCCAGTACTTC
.,.,TRBJ2-1,TRBV10-1,CASSTIEGSQRGNEQFF,TGCGCCAGCAGCACAATTGAAGGTTCCCAAAGGGGGAATGAGCAGTTCTTC
TRBD2,once,TRBJ2-2,TRBV9,CASRPGGAGEVGELFF,TGTGCCAGCAGGCCCGGGGGGGCGGGAGAAGTCGGGGAGCTGTTTTTT
.,once,TRBJ2-5,TRBV9,CASGKGSEETQYF,TGTGCCAGCGGAAAAGGCAGCGAAGAGACCCAGTACTTC
.,once,TRBJ1-5,TRBV7-9,CASSLALNQPQHF,TGTGCCAGCAGCTTAGCACTCAATCAGCCCCAGCATTTT
.,.,TRBJ1-6,TRBV10-3,CAISVGSDVPLHF,TGTGCCATCTCTGTGGGCTCGGATGTACCCCTCCACTTT
.,.,TRBJ2-5,TRBV7-2,CASSLAAQSETQYF,TGTGCCAGCAGCTTAGCGGCCCAGTCAGAGACCCAGTACTTC
TRBD1,.,TRBJ2-4,TRBV19,CASSPGQGLNIQYF,TGTGCCAGTAGTCCCGGACAGGGGTTAAACATTCAGTACTTC
.,few,TRBJ1-2,TRBV28,CASSLQRAGYGYTF,TGTGCCAGCAGTTTGCAAAGGGCGGGCTATGGCTACACCTTC
TRBD2,.,TRBJ2-1,TRBV19,CASSISGRGGNEQFF,TGTGCCAGTAGTATTAGCGGGAGGGGTGGGAATGAGCAGTTCTTC
.,.,TRBJ1-1,TRBV25-1,CASSVGHSNTEAFF,TGTGCCAGCAGTGTGGGACATTCGAACACTGAAGCTTTCTTT
TRBD2,.,TRBJ2-5,TRBV29-1,CSVPPGLAEETQYF,TGCAGCGTGCCCCCGGGACTAGCGGAGGAGACCCAGTACTTC
TRBD1,.,TRBJ2-2,TRBV11-2,CASSLALDRAYGELFF,TGTGCCAGCAGCTTAGCCTTGGACAGGGCTTACGGGGAGCTGTTTTTT
.,.,TRBJ2-2,TRBV2,CASSLGQLLPGELFF,TGTGCCAGCAGTTTAGGACAGCTGCTCCCCGGGGAGCTGTTTTTT
.,.,TRBJ2-3,TRBV5-1,CASQPNGAGSDTQYF,TGCGCCAGCCAGCCCAATGGGGCAGGCTCGGATACGCAGTATTTT
.,.,TRBJ1-1,TRBV19,CASRQGTGTEAFF,TGTGCCAGTAGACAGGGTACGGGCACTGAAGCTTTCTTT